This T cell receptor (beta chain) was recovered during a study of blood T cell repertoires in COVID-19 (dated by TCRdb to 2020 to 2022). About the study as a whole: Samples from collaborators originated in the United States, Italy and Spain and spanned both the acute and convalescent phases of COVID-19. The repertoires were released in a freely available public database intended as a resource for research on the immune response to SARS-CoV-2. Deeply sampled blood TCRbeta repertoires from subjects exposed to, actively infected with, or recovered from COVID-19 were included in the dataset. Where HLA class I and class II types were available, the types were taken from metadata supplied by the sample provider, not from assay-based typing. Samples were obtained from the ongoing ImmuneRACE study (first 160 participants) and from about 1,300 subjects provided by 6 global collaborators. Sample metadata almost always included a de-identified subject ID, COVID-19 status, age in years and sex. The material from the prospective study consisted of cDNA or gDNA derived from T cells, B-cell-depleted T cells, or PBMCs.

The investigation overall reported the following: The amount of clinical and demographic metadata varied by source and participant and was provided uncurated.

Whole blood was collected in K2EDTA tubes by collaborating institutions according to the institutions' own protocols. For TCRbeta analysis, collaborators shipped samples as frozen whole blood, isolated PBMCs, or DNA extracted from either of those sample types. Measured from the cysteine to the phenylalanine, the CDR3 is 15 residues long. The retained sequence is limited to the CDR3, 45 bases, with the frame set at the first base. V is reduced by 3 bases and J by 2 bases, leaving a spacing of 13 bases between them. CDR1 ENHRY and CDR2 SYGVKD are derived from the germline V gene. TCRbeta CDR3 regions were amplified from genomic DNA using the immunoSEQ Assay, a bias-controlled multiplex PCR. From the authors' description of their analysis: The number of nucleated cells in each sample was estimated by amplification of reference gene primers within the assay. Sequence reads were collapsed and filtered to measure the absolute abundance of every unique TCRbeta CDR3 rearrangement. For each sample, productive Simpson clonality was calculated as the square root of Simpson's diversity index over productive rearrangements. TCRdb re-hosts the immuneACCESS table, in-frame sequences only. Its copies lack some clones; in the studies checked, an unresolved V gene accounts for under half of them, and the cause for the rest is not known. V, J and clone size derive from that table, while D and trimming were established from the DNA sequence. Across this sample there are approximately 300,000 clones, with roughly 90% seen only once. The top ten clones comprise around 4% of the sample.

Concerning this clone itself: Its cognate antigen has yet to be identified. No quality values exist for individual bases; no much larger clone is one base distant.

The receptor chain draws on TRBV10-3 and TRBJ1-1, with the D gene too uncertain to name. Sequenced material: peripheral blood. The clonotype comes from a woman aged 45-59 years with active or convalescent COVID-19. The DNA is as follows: TGTGCCATCAGTGATCCCTCTCAGGTAAACACTGAAGCTTTCTTT. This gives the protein CAISDPSQVNTEAFF.